The next 14 T cell receptor beta chains were all read from a single sample in a study of cytomegalovirus exposure and HLA in healthy donors. Assay: immunoSEQ multiplex PCR; the TCRdb copy retains only in-frame clones and omits some. The sample shows around 250,000 clones, 90% of them seen only once. Specimen: PBMCs. The origin of the receptors is a young woman in good health and CMV-seronegative.

The rearrangement links TRBV2 to TRBJ2-3; 8 bases line up with TRBD2. This CDR3 comprises 15 residues. Germline V gene lookup returns CDR1 SNHLY and CDR2 FYNNEI. Trimming cost V 6 bases and J 5 bases; bases outside gene matches: 10. DNA of the CDR3: TGTGCCAGCAGACCGGGACTAGGGAGATTAGATACGCAGTATTTT. This translates into CASRPGLGRLDTQYF.

CDR3 bases: TGTGCCAGCAGCTCGGGACTAGAGTTACAAGAGACCCAGTACTTC. Protein product: CASSSGLELQETQYF. The V call is TRBV9, the J call TRBJ2-5; 8 nucleotides line up with TRBD2. V gave up 4 bases and J gave up 2 bases; unmatched junction bases: 7. This CDR3 spans 15 amino acids. The germline gives CDR1 SGDLS, CDR2 YYNGEE.

The chain carries TRBV11-3 and TRBJ2-5; 9 positions agree with TRBD1. The CDR3 consists of 13 residues. Germline V CDR1 and CDR2: SGHNT, YENEEA. V was pared by 5 bases and J by 4 bases, with 2 bases of the junction left unmatched. This CDR3 reads CASSRQGGETQYF. The CDR3 nucleotides read TGTGCCAGCAGCCGACAGGGGGGAGAGACCCAGTACTTC.

The chain recombines TRBV4-1 with TRBJ2-5; 9 positions agree with TRBD2. With V trimmed by 0 bases and J by 5 bases, 7 bases remained unmatched. Germline V gene data show CDR1 as MGHRA and CDR2 as YSYEKL. The CDR3 sequence is 16 residues long. The CDR3 coding sequence is TGCGCCAGCAGCCAAGATCCAGCGGGGGGAGGGGAGACCCAGTACTTC. Its protein product is CASSQDPAGGGETQYF.

The chain is built from TRBV6-5 and TRBJ1-6; D is unresolved. The CDR3 is 16 residues long. From germline, CDR1 is MNHEY and CDR2 SVGAGI. V lost 2 bases to trimming and J lost 2 bases, with 10 bases between them. This CDR3 is CASSYGQKTYNSPLHF. In DNA, the CDR3 is TGTGCCAGCAGTTACGGGCAGAAAACCTATAATTCACCCCTCCACTTT.

This clone was observed a single time. The rearrangement uses TRBV6-5 and TRBJ1-6; 7 positions match TRBD1. V shed 3 bases and J 9 bases; nucleotides not matched to a gene: 8. There are 15 residues in the CDR3. Germline V lookup: CDR1 MNHEY, CDR2 SVGAGI. CDR3 sequence (DNA): TGTGCCAGCAGTTATATGGGACGACAGGGTTCACCCCTCCACTTT. Residues: CASSYMGRQGSPLHF.

In its sample, this clone was seen a few times. V usage is TRBV4-1 and J usage is TRBJ1-6; the D is unclear. The CDR3 runs to 17 residues. Germline V gene data show CDR1 as MGHRA and CDR2 as YSYEKL. Between the trimmed V and J ends, which lost 1 base and 4 bases, there was a span of 14 bases. The CDR3 reads CASSQAFFRVYNSPLHF. The CDR3 DNA is TGCGCCAGCAGCCAAGCCTTCTTCCGGGTGTATAATTCACCCCTCCACTTT.

CDR3 DNA sequence: TGTGCCAGCAGTTTTCGGGGGAACTATGGCTACACCTTC. Translating gives CASSFRGNYGYTF. This chain uses TRBV28 with TRBJ1-2; D perhaps matches TRBD1 (5 bases). The germline V and J ends were trimmed by 3 bases and 2 bases, with 7 bases remaining between them. Looked up from germline, CDR1 is MDHEN and CDR2 is SYDVKM. CDR3 size: 13 residues.

The chain joins TRBV19 to TRBJ1-5, with 7 bases fitting TRBD1. The V gene end was trimmed by 1 base and the J gene end by 3 bases; junction bases not matched to a gene: 6. Germline V lookup: CDR1 LNHDA, CDR2 SQIVND (reference sequence). The CDR3 extends over 16 amino acids. CDR3 amino acids: CASSIGTGSFNQPQHF. The DNA of the CDR3 is TGTGCCAGTAGTATAGGGACAGGCAGTTTCAATCAGCCCCAGCATTTT.

The rearrangement joins TRBV11-2 to TRBJ2-5, with TRBD2 matching 11 bases. In germline, CDR1 is SGHAT, CDR2 FQNNGV. The V gene end was trimmed by 5 bases and the J gene end by 3 bases; junction bases not matched to a gene: 11. The CDR3 is made up of 17 amino acids. CDR3 loop: CASSPLGLAGGKETQYF. CDR3 nucleotide sequence: TGTGCCAGCAGCCCTCTCGGGTTAGCGGGGGGGAAAGAGACCCAGTACTTC. Full variable domain (missing parts from reference TRBV11-2 and TRBJ2-5): EAGVAQSPRYKIIEKRQSVAFWCNPISGHATLYWYQQILGQGPKLLIQFQNNGVVDDSQLPKDRFSAERLKGVDSTLKIQPAKLEDSAVYLCASSPLGLAGGKETQYFGPGTRLLVL.

The chain is built from TRBV11-1 and TRBJ2-3, with 15 bases that match TRBD2. Unmatched junction bases numbered 5, after V lost 6 bases and J lost 4 bases. This CDR3 region has 16 residues. Germline CDR1 reads SGHAT; CDR2 reads FQDESV (reference sequence). The CDR3 coding sequence is TGTGCCAGCAGTTGGACTAGCGGGGGGGCTGCAGATACGCAGTATTTT. This codes for CASSWTSGGAADTQYF.

V and J are TRBV9 and TRBJ2-5, with D tentatively TRBD1 (6 bases). CDR3 length: 14 amino acids. Trimming cost V 3 bases and J 5 bases, with 14 bases left between them. Germline values: CDR1 SGDLS, CDR2 YYNGEE. The CDR3 sequence is CASSGIQGGETQYF. As DNA, the CDR3 is TGTGCCAGCAGCGGGATACAGGGTGGGGAGACCCAGTACTTC.

The gene calls are TRBV5-1 and TRBJ1-4, with a tentative D call TRBD1 (5 bases). The CDR3 runs to 16 residues. V was pared by 1 base and J by 0 bases, with 10 bases between. Germline CDR1 is SGHRS and CDR2 is YFSETQ. The CDR3 region has the DNA TGCGCCAGCAGCTTGTTTCAGGGTGCAACTAATGAAAAACTGTTTTTT. This sequence encodes CASSLFQGATNEKLFF.

This chain connects TRBV2 to TRBJ1-5; a weak D match, TRBD1 (5 bases). CDR1 is SNHLY and CDR2 is FYNNEI in the germline V gene. V was shortened by 2 bases and J by 6 bases, with 14 bases between the two germline ends. The CDR3 loop spans 15 amino acids. Here the CDR3 DNA reads TGTGCCAGCAGTGAAACGGGGGGATGGAGTCAGCCCCAGCATTTT. This gives the protein CASSETGGWSQPQHF. The full variable domain, its missing parts supplied by reference TRBV2 and TRBJ1-5, is EPEVTQTPSHQVTQMGQEVILRCVPISNHLYFYWYRQILGQKVEFLVSFYNNEISEKSEIFDDQFSVERPDGSNFTLKIRSTKLEDSAMYFCASSETGGWSQPQHFGDGTRLSIL.